Each of the 4 T cell receptor beta chains below was sequenced from the same sample in a study of T cells after yellow fever vaccination. Using its own MiXCR run on the 5' RACE reads, TCRdb lists one record per CDR3 protein. The sample consists of a few hundred thousand distinct CDR3 sequences, roughly a sixth of them appearing once. Specimen: PBMCs, collected before the yellow fever booster vaccination. The receptors shown here come from a man aged 18 to 30 who received the YFV17D yellow fever vaccine.

This clonotype has a handful of counts. The chain carries TRBV7-9 and TRBJ2-1; maybe TRBD2 (5 bases). The CDR3 runs to 15 residues. The germline CDR1 and CDR2 sequences are SEHNR and FQNEAQ (reference sequence). Trimming shortened V by 0 bases and J by 7 bases, and 13 bases separated the two germline ends. The CDR3 nucleotides read TGTGCCAGCAGCTTAGCCGCGGGTGGGTGGAATGAGCAGTTCTTC. Translation gives CASSLAAGGWNEQFF.

The chain combines TRBV7-9 with TRBJ2-1; D unresolved. CDR3 length: 15 amino acids. V was trimmed by 3 bases and J by 7 bases, leaving 16 bases between them. Germline V gene sequence: CDR1 SEHNR, CDR2 FQNEAQ (reference sequence). The CDR3 protein is CASSLGSALGNEQFF. The DNA of the CDR3 is TGTGCCAGCAGCTTGGGGTCTGCCCTCGGGAATGAGCAGTTCTTC.

This rearrangement joins TRBV14 to TRBJ2-2; D is undetermined. V gave up 4 bases and J gave up 1 base, with 7 bases separating them. Germline V gives CDR1 SGHDN, CDR2 FVKESK. The CDR3 is 14 residues long. CDR3 bases: TGTGCCAGCAGCCGAATCGGGAACACCGGGGAGCTGTTTTTT. Protein product: CASSRIGNTGELFF.

This clonotype was seen a handful of times. The chain employs TRBV6-2 or TRBV6-3 and TRBJ2-7; 11 bases agree with TRBD2. The J segment lost 6 bases and the V segment lost 8 bases, leaving 6 bases of the junction unmatched. This CDR3 has 13 residues. In germline, CDR1 is MNHEY, CDR2 SVGEGT. The CDR3 here is CASGVAGGFEQYV. CDR3 bases: TGTGCCAGCGGGGTAGCGGGGGGGTTCGAGCAGTACGTC.